These 4 T cell receptor beta chains were all obtained from the same sample, sequenced in a study of shared clonotypes between healthy human individuals. CD45RO-negative, CCR7-positively selected cells formed the naive CD8 fraction, excluding terminally differentiated effector memory CD45RA+ cells. Sequencing was performed with immunoSEQ multiplex PCR; in TCRdb, only in-frame clones are kept and a portion is missing. The sample records about 2.1 million clones, approximately 92% being singletons. The sequencing sample was made of naive CD8+ T cells from PBMCs. The receptors shown here come from a young man in good health. Some clones in this sample may be carry-over from other donors' samples.

The chain couples TRBV6-1 to TRBJ2-7, with TRBD2 matching 10 bases. V gave up 3 bases and J gave up 7 bases; unmatched junction bases: 18. From germline, CDR1 is MNHNS and CDR2 SASEGT. There are 18 residues in the CDR3. CDR3 loop: CASSEGLAGVGALLEQYF. DNA for the CDR3: TGTGCCAGCAGTGAGGGTCTAGCGGGAGTGGGGGCCCTCCTGGAGCAGTACTTC.

The genes are TRBV10-2 and TRBJ1-2; 7 bases are shared with TRBD1. Trimming took 3 bases from V and 3 from J; bases not matched to a gene: 7. Germline CDR1 is WSHSY and CDR2 is SAAADI. This CDR3 has 15 amino acids. This CDR3 reads CASSEGAGGYYGYTF. For the CDR3, the DNA is TGCGCCAGCAGTGAAGGGGCAGGGGGTTACTATGGCTACACCTTC.

This clone has just a few counts. One junction end disagrees with the germline gene, perhaps due to a read error. The CDR3 loop is CASSQTYF. For the CDR3, the DNA is TGCGCCAGCAGCCAAACCTACTTC. The gene calls are TRBV4-3 and TRBJ1-2; D uncertain. The CDR3 length is 8 residues. Germline CDR1 LGHNA, CDR2 YSLEER.

The V and J genes are TRBV29-1 and TRBJ2-2; D uncertain. Trimming stripped 0 bases from V and 4 bases from J, with 6 bases between. Looked up from germline, CDR1 is SQVTM and CDR2 is ANQGSEA. CDR3 length: 13 residues. In nucleotides, the CDR3 is TGCAGCGTTGAAGATCGCGGCACCGGGGAGCTGTTTTTT. It yields the protein CSVEDRGTGELFF.